This T cell receptor beta chain was sequenced during a study of T cell responses to AZD1222 COVID-19 vaccine. Of note for this clone: Its matching antigen is unknown.

Germline V gene sequence: CDR1 SNHLY, CDR2 FYNNEI. CDR3 length: 13 amino acids. Trimming left V 5 bases short and J 5 bases short, with 10 bases between. Findings and caveats of the study: In the spike-specific TCR repertoire, nearly half reportedly target unmutated variant regions.

Clones were sequenced by immunoSEQ multiplex PCR, and TCRdb holds only the in-frame ones, with some missing. The table lists about 160,000 clones, 75% to 95% of them singletons. The sequence was collected from an adult who received the AZD1222 COVID-19 vaccine. Source: peripheral blood, taken 28 days after the second AZD1222 dose. This chain links TRBV2 with TRBJ2-1, with D uncertain. CDR3 loop: CASSTGRNNEQFF. CDR3 coding DNA: TGTGCCAGCAGTACCGGACGGAACAATGAGCAGTTCTTC.